The 26 T cell receptor beta chains presented below share a single source sample, sequenced in a study of T cell changes during pregnancy in multiple sclerosis. Some clones are missing from TCRdb's copy, which holds only in-frame ones; the method was immunoSEQ multiplex PCR. The profile shows 60,000 to 65,000 clones, 90% of them singletons. The sequencing used peripheral blood, collected in the second trimester of pregnancy. The origin of the receptors is a female donor in good health, enrolled as a control in a pregnancy study.

The rearrangement uses TRBV27 and TRBJ1-2, with 9 bases lining up with TRBD1. CDR1 is MNHEY and CDR2 is SMNVEV in the germline V gene (reference sequence). Germline trimming cut 5 bases from V and 5 bases from J; bases unmatched to any gene: 15. The CDR3 consists of 17 residues. CDR3 bases: TGTGCCAGCAGTCTAACGCGGCCGGGACAGGGCCCTTATGGCTACACCTTC. Translating it yields CASSLTRPGQGPYGYTF.

J is TRBJ1-2 and V is TRBV6-5; possibly TRBD1 for D (5 bases). The length of the CDR3 is 14 residues. CDR1 MNHEY and CDR2 SVGAGI come from the germline V gene. The V and J ends lost 6 bases and 1 base respectively, with 12 bases between them. The CDR3 DNA sequence: TGTGCCAGCAGCCAGGGAGGCCTTAACTATGGCTACACCTTC. This sequence encodes CASSQGGLNYGYTF.

The gene calls are TRBV7-3 and TRBJ2-7, with 8 positions matching TRBD2. V was clipped by 1 base and J by 0 bases; unmatched bases: 2. CDR1 is SGHTA and CDR2 is FQGTGA in the germline V gene. The CDR3 spans 15 residues. CDR3 sequence (DNA): TGTGCCAGCAGCTTAAGCGGGGGGCTCTCCTACGAGCAGTACTTC. Translating gives CASSLSGGLSYEQYF. Full variable domain (rest looked up from reference TRBV7-3 and TRBJ2-7): GAGVSQTPSNKVTEKGKYVELRCDPISGHTALYWYRQSLGQGPEFLIYFQGTGAADDSGLPNDRFFAVRPEGSVSTLKIQRTERGDSAVYLCASSLSGGLSYEQYFGPGTRLTVT.

The chain couples TRBV6-1 to TRBJ1-2; TRBD1 aligns across 7 bases. This CDR3 is 14 amino acids long. The V segment lost 4 bases and the J segment 4 bases; nucleotides outside the gene matches: 6. Germline V gene sequence: CDR1 MNHNS, CDR2 SASEGT. CDR3 DNA: TGTGCCAGCAGTGGGGCAGGGGGTCTCTATGGCTACACCTTC. Translating gives CASSGAGGLYGYTF.

CDR3 sequence: CSAKGQFEAFF. CDR3 in DNA: TGCAGTGCTAAGGGGCAATTTGAAGCTTTCTTT. The chain carries TRBV20-1 and TRBJ1-1; the D gene is possibly TRBD1 (5 bases). V was pared by 4 bases and J by 7 bases, with 10 bases between. Germline assignment: CDR1 DFQATT and CDR2 SNEGSKA (reference sequence). The CDR3 has 11 amino acids.

The CDR3 protein is CASRPPVGTSGSHTQYF. The CDR3, as DNA: TGTGCCAGCAGACCTCCAGTGGGGACTAGCGGGAGTCATACGCAGTATTTT. This chain joins TRBV28 and TRBJ2-3; 14 bases line up with TRBD2. V lost 6 bases to trimming and J lost 7 bases; unmatched junction nucleotides: 12. This CDR3 contains 17 residues. Germline CDR1 MDHEN, CDR2 SYDVKM.

The chain has TRBV2 and TRBJ2-5, with 8 bases matching TRBD2. The germline V gene has CDR1 SNHLY and CDR2 FYNNEI. The V and J ends lost 6 bases and 5 bases, in that order; junction bases with no gene match: 17. This CDR3 region has 17 residues. As DNA, the CDR3 is TGTGCCAGCAGGGGGGTGACTAGCGCCCGACCACGGGAGACCCAGTACTTC. This codes for CASRGVTSARPRETQYF. The full variable domain, rest sourced from reference TRBV2 and TRBJ2-5, is EPEVTQTPSHQVTQMGQEVILRCVPISNHLYFYWYRQILGQKVEFLVSFYNNEISEKSEIFDDQFSVERPDGSNFTLKIRSTKLEDSAMYFCASRGVTSARPRETQYFGPGTRLLVL.

This chain links TRBV4-1 with TRBJ1-2; 10 bases line up with TRBD1. J gave up 8 bases and V 4 bases, and 10 bases lay outside the gene matches. This CDR3 spans 15 amino acids. CDR1 is MGHRA, CDR2 YSYEKL, per germline. CDR3 DNA: TGCGCCAGCAGCCTTGAAGCCGGGACAGGGGACGGCTACACCTTC. It translates to CASSLEAGTGDGYTF.

Here the CDR3 reads CATRLAGDTDTQYF. Written as DNA, the CDR3 is TGTGCCACACGGCTAGCGGGGGACACAGATACGCAGTATTTT. V gene TRBV2 combines with J gene TRBJ2-3; 10 bases fit TRBD2. This CDR3 spans 14 amino acids. The ends lost 10 bases at V and 2 bases at J; junction bases unmatched: 6. The V gene's germline CDR1 is SNHLY and CDR2 FYNNEI.

This chain connects TRBV27 to TRBJ2-3; D is possibly TRBD2 (5 bases). The CDR3 length is 16 residues. Per germline, CDR1 MNHEY and CDR2 SMNVEV (reference sequence). V was pared by 1 base and J by 1 base, with 12 bases between. The CDR3 loop reads CASSLYGFGGTDTQYF. The CDR3 DNA follows: TGTGCCAGCAGTTTATACGGGTTCGGGGGCACAGATACGCAGTATTTT.

The CDR3 region has the DNA TGTGCCAGCAGCCCAGACAGGGAGCGGCAGCCCCAGCATTTT. Protein product: CASSPDRERQPQHF. The V gene is TRBV7-2, the J gene TRBJ1-5; 7 positions agree with TRBD1. The J segment lost 7 bases and the V segment lost 5 bases, leaving 8 bases of the junction unmatched. CDR1 is SGHTA, CDR2 FQGNSA, per germline. The CDR3 consists of 14 residues.

CDR3 loop: CASSEGGQAYQPQHF. The CDR3, as DNA: TGTGCCAGCAGTGAAGGGGGGCAAGCTTATCAGCCCCAGCATTTT. This rearrangement joins TRBV2 to TRBJ1-5; a weak D match, TRBD1 (6 bases). This CDR3 has 15 residues. Between the trimmed V and J ends, which lost 1 base and 5 bases, there was a span of 12 bases. Germline-derived CDR1 and CDR2 are SNHLY and FYNNEI.

This chain joins TRBV5-4 and TRBJ1-5; possible D gene TRBD1, 5 bases. The CDR3 runs 14 residues. The V gene lost 9 bases and the J gene lost 2 bases, with 15 bases spanning the gap. In germline, CDR1 is SGHNT, CDR2 YYREEE (reference sequence). The CDR3 region is CATWDLFGNQPQHF. The CDR3 nucleotides read TGTGCCACCTGGGACTTATTTGGCAATCAGCCCCAGCATTTT.

V is TRBV6-6 and J is TRBJ2-7; tentative D call: TRBD2 (5 bases). V lost 6 bases and J 7 bases, leaving 10 bases between the germline ends. The CDR3 consists of 11 residues. Germline V gives CDR1 MNHNY, CDR2 SVGAGI (reference sequence). The CDR3 DNA reads as TGTGCCAGCAGGGTAGCGACAGAGCAGTACTTC. Protein product: CASRVATEQYF.

V usage is TRBV5-4 and J usage is TRBJ1-2; 8 bases match TRBD1. J was trimmed by 4 bases and V by 4 bases; bases with no gene match: 6. CDR1 SGHNT and CDR2 YYREEE come from the germline V gene (reference sequence). The CDR3 is 14 residues long. CDR3 sequence reads: CASSPRQGPYGYTF. The CDR3, as DNA: TGTGCCAGCAGCCCGAGACAGGGGCCCTATGGCTACACCTTC.

The V call is TRBV6-5, the J call TRBJ1-1; 8 bases map to TRBD1. The length of the CDR3 is 14 residues. Germline V CDR1 and CDR2: MNHEY, SVGAGI. V shed 6 bases, J shed 6 bases, and the junction held 9 bases outside the gene matches. The CDR3 nucleotides are TGTGCCAGCAGCTCAGGGGGCGCGGCGGCTGAAGCTTTCTTT. This sequence encodes CASSSGGAAAEAFF.

The chain uses TRBV5-1 and TRBJ2-3; D may be TRBD2 (5 bases). The V end lost 4 bases, the J end lost 4 bases, and 10 bases lay between the germline ends. Germline V gives CDR1 SGHRS, CDR2 YFSETQ. The CDR3 is 13 amino acids. The CDR3 loop reads CASSRLASDTQYF. The CDR3 bases are TGCGCCAGCAGCCGCCTAGCATCAGATACGCAGTATTTT.

A few counts support this clone. V is TRBV5-6 and J is TRBJ2-1, with 8 bases identical to TRBD2. V shed 3 bases, J shed 6 bases, and the junction held 2 bases outside the gene matches. The germline gives CDR1 SGHDT, CDR2 YYEEEE. This CDR3 has 13 amino acids. The CDR3 loop reads CASSSRGGNEQFF. CDR3 sequence (DNA): TGTGCCAGCAGCTCTCGGGGGGGCAATGAGCAGTTCTTC.

The chain joins TRBV6-5 to TRBJ1-2, with a tentative D call TRBD1 (6 bases). This CDR3 region has 15 residues. Trimming removed 5 bases from V and 6 bases from J, with 19 bases in between. Germline V CDR1 and CDR2: MNHEY, SVGAGI. The CDR3 region has the DNA TGTGCCAGCAGTCACGCCTTCGGGGGGGCGAATGGCTACACCTTC. Translated: CASSHAFGGANGYTF.

This clone was recorded once. CDR3 sequence (DNA): TGTGCCAGCAGCTTAGTGGGAGCAGATACGCAGTATTTT. This codes for CASSLVGADTQYF. The V gene is TRBV7-9, the J gene TRBJ2-3; D might be TRBD2 (5 bases). V gave up 1 base and J gave up 4 bases, with 6 bases separating them. Germline loops: CDR1 SEHNR, CDR2 FQNEAQ (reference sequence). This CDR3 spans 13 amino acids.

This rearrangement joins TRBV30 to TRBJ1-3; D is uncertain. V was pared by 2 bases and J by 4 bases, with 15 bases between. The CDR3 loop spans 15 amino acids. Germline V gene lookup returns CDR1 GTSNPN and CDR2 SVGIG (reference sequence). The DNA of the CDR3 is TGTGCCTGGAGTCAGACCTTTGAGGGCGGAAACACCATATATTTT. It is translated as CAWSQTFEGGNTIYF.

This rearrangement joins TRBV6-5 to TRBJ1-1; 7 nucleotides align to TRBD1. Trimming cost V 4 bases and J 5 bases; bases outside gene matches: 7. CDR1 and CDR2 from the germline V gene are MNHEY and SVGAGI. This CDR3 is 14 amino acids long. Here the CDR3 reads CASSSAGTDTEAFF. CDR3 nucleotide sequence: TGTGCCAGCAGTTCGGCCGGGACAGATACTGAAGCTTTCTTT.

This clone was observed a handful of times. The V call is TRBV5-6, the J call TRBJ1-1; TRBD1 might be the D (6 bases). CDR3 length: 11 residues. The germline V gene encodes CDR1 SGHDT and CDR2 YYEEEE. V lost 3 bases to trimming and J lost 12 bases, with 12 bases between them. The CDR3 nucleotides are TGTGCCAGCAGCTCACAGGGAAGGTCTTTCTTT. Protein sequence: CASSSQGRSFF.

The rearrangement uses TRBV6-5 and TRBJ2-3; 14 bases are a match to TRBD2. From germline, CDR1 is MNHEY and CDR2 SVGAGI. The CDR3 is made up of 16 amino acids. V lost 4 bases, J lost 3 bases, and 3 bases stayed unmatched. The CDR3 sequence is CASSWGLAGVTDTQYF. The DNA for the CDR3 is TGTGCCAGCAGTTGGGGACTAGCGGGAGTAACAGATACGCAGTATTTT.

This chain uses TRBV18 with TRBJ1-5; TRBD1 aligns across 7 bases. Germline V gene data show CDR1 as KGHSH and CDR2 as LQKENI. This CDR3 is built from 16 residues. V was pared by 2 bases and J by 1 base, with 5 bases of the junction left unmatched. The CDR3 coding sequence is TGTGCCAGCTCACCAGACGGACAGGCCAGCAATCAGCCCCAGCATTTT. Translation gives CASSPDGQASNQPQHF.

This clone was seen a single time. V is TRBV20-1 and J is TRBJ1-1; D is uncertain. The CDR3 length is 11 residues. Per the germline V gene, CDR1 is DFQATT and CDR2 is SNEGSKA (reference sequence). CDR3 DNA: TGCATCGCCGGTATGGACACTGAAGCTTTCTTT. It specifies CIAGMDTEAFF.